This TCR beta chain originates from a study of PD-1 blockade in classical Hodgkin lymphoma. Profiling relied on immunoSEQ multiplex PCR, and the TCRdb table lists in-frame clones only, not all of them. Of about 32,000 clones in the sample, more than 85% were seen once. Trimming removed 5 bases at V and 7 bases at J, with 23 bases between. CDR3 length equals 17 residues. Looked up from germline, CDR1 is LNHDA and CDR2 is SQIVND (reference sequence). Stated time point: cycle 4 day 1 (C4D1), after about 6 weeks of nivolumab. Each patient's relapse followed autologous stem cell transplantation, and brentuximab vedotin exposure varied. The CD4+ T cells used were purified from thawed PBMCs through magnetic negative selection. Note on this clone: Its antigen is currently unknown.

General study findings and limits: When set against healthy donors, newly diagnosed patients were reported to show lower baseline TCR diversity.

This clonotype was sampled from a human donor with classical Hodgkin lymphoma. The material was CD4+ T cells from blood, obtained before the fourth cycle of nivolumab. V and J are TRBV19 and TRBJ1-4, with D uncertain. The CDR3 DNA reads as TGTGCCAGTAGTGTTTCCCGGGCTCCGAACTTGGGTGAAAAACTGTTTTTT. This translates into CASSVSRAPNLGEKLFF. Supplemented by reference TRBV19 and TRBJ1-4, the full variable domain reads DGGITQSPKYLFRKEGQNVTLSCEQNLNHDAMYWYRQDPGQGLRLIYYSQIVNDFQKGDIAEGYSVSREKKESFPLTVTSAQKNPTAFYLCASSVSRAPNLGEKLFFGSGTQLSVL.